This is a list of T cell receptor beta chains from one sample in a study of cytomegalovirus exposure and HLA in healthy donors. Sequenced by immunoSEQ multiplex PCR; TCRdb stores in-frame clones only, minus some. The profile shows roughly 110,000 clones, about 75% of them singletons. The sample comprised PBMCs. The receptors here all came from a man aged 40-55 years in good health and CMV-seronegative. Both conserved end residues are part of each CDR3. Each record gives: D gene, clone size, J gene, V gene, CDR3 protein, CDR3 DNA. D genes are given only for firm matches. Only part of the rows carry a size: once, few, many, or a class if the clone is expanded.

d_gene: TRBD2
abundance: NA
j_gene: TRBJ2-3
v_gene: TRBV7-3
CDR3aa: CASSPSGGATDTQYF
CDR3nt: TGTGCCAGCAGCCCTAGCGGGGGGGCTACAGATACGCAGTATTTT

d_gene: TRBD2
abundance: few
j_gene: TRBJ2-1
v_gene: TRBV4-2
CDR3aa: CASSQVSSGGDNEQFF
CDR3nt: TGTGCCAGCAGCCAAGTATCCAGCGGGGGGGACAATGAGCAGTTCTTC

d_gene: NA
abundance: NA
j_gene: TRBJ1-1
v_gene: TRBV5-8
CDR3aa: CASSILQGTNTEAFF
CDR3nt: TGTGCCAGCAGCATTCTTCAGGGTACGAACACTGAAGCTTTCTTT

d_gene: TRBD2
abundance: NA
j_gene: TRBJ2-7
v_gene: TRBV6-6
CDR3aa: CASSRGASGAYEQYF
CDR3nt: TGTGCCAGCAGTAGAGGAGCTAGCGGGGCCTACGAGCAGTACTTC

d_gene: NA
abundance: few
j_gene: TRBJ1-4
v_gene: TRBV15
CDR3aa: CATSRDGGPGEKLFF
CDR3nt: TGTGCCACCAGCAGGGACGGAGGGCCGGGGGAAAAACTGTTTTTT

d_gene: TRBD1
abundance: NA
j_gene: TRBJ1-2
v_gene: TRBV18
CDR3aa: CASSPGGQDYGYTF
CDR3nt: TGTGCCAGCTCACCAGGGGGACAGGACTATGGCTACACCTTC

d_gene: NA
abundance: few
j_gene: TRBJ1-1
v_gene: TRBV7-8
CDR3aa: CASSSQGHAIEAFF
CDR3nt: TGTGCCAGCAGCTCGCAGGGTCATGCCATTGAAGCTTTCTTT

d_gene: TRBD1
abundance: NA
j_gene: TRBJ2-3
v_gene: TRBV2
CDR3aa: CASSDRTGQTDTQYF
CDR3nt: TGTGCCAGCAGTGACCGGACAGGGCAGACAGATACGCAGTATTTT

d_gene: TRBD1
abundance: NA
j_gene: TRBJ2-2
v_gene: TRBV7-6
CDR3aa: CASSPRDSSTGELFF
CDR3nt: TGTGCCAGCAGCCCTCGGGACAGCTCCACCGGGGAGCTGTTTTTT

d_gene: NA
abundance: NA
j_gene: TRBJ2-3
v_gene: TRBV11-2
CDR3aa: CASSLGVGDTQYF
CDR3nt: TGTGCCAGCAGCTTAGGGGTCGGGGATACGCAGTATTTT

d_gene: NA
abundance: NA
j_gene: TRBJ1-6
v_gene: TRBV28
CDR3aa: CASSMGQVNSPLHF
CDR3nt: TGTGCCAGCAGCATGGGACAAGTTAATTCACCCCTCCACTTT

d_gene: NA
abundance: NA
j_gene: TRBJ1-6
v_gene: TRBV5-1
CDR3aa: CASSPGAGDSPLHF
CDR3nt: TGCGCCAGCTCCCCTGGGGCAGGGGATTCACCCCTCCACTTT

d_gene: TRBD2
abundance: NA
j_gene: TRBJ2-3
v_gene: TRBV11-2
CDR3aa: CASSLDLSGGTDTQYF
CDR3nt: TGTGCCAGCAGCTTAGATCTCAGCGGGGGGACAGATACGCAGTATTTT

d_gene: NA
abundance: NA
j_gene: TRBJ1-1
v_gene: TRBV19
CDR3aa: CASSWADGGTEAFF
CDR3nt: TGTGCCAGTAGTTGGGCGGACGGGGGCACTGAAGCTTTCTTT

d_gene: TRBD2
abundance: NA
j_gene: TRBJ2-1
v_gene: TRBV5-4
CDR3aa: CASSLGRSGGDNEQFF
CDR3nt: TGTGCCAGCAGCTTGGGACGAAGCGGGGGCGACAATGAGCAGTTCTTC

d_gene: NA
abundance: NA
j_gene: TRBJ1-4
v_gene: TRBV19
CDR3aa: CASSPAGTTNNEKLFF
CDR3nt: TGTGCCAGTAGTCCAGCCGGGACAACTAATAATGAAAAACTGTTTTTT

d_gene: TRBD2
abundance: NA
j_gene: TRBJ2-5
v_gene: TRBV5-1
CDR3aa: CASRLRGGLETQYF
CDR3nt: TGCGCCAGCAGGTTGCGGGGGGGCCTGGAGACCCAGTACTTC

d_gene: NA
abundance: NA
j_gene: TRBJ1-1
v_gene: TRBV18
CDR3aa: CASSAGHGSTEAFF
CDR3nt: TGTGCCAGCTCTGCCGGGCACGGGAGCACTGAAGCTTTCTTT

d_gene: NA
abundance: few
j_gene: TRBJ1-2
v_gene: TRBV5-5
CDR3aa: CASSFGYSGANYGYTF
CDR3nt: TGTGCCAGCAGCTTTGGGTATAGTGGAGCTAACTATGGCTACACCTTC

d_gene: TRBD2
abundance: once
j_gene: TRBJ2-5
v_gene: TRBV6-5
CDR3aa: CASSYDGTRGQTQYF
CDR3nt: TGTGCCAGCAGTTACGACGGGACTAGGGGCCAGACCCAGTACTTC

d_gene: TRBD1
abundance: NA
j_gene: TRBJ2-7
v_gene: TRBV29-1
CDR3aa: CSVEFGQGAFEQYF
CDR3nt: TGCAGCGTTGAATTCGGACAGGGGGCGTTCGAGCAGTACTTC

d_gene: TRBD1
abundance: NA
j_gene: TRBJ1-1
v_gene: TRBV28
CDR3aa: CASIMDRDTEAFF
CDR3nt: TGTGCCAGCATCATGGACAGGGACACTGAAGCTTTCTTT

d_gene: TRBD2
abundance: once
j_gene: TRBJ2-7
v_gene: TRBV27
CDR3aa: CASSPSRQSSGGGLLREQYF
CDR3nt: TGTGCCAGCAGTCCAAGCAGGCAATCTAGCGGGGGGGGTCTTCTGCGCGAGCAGTACTTC

d_gene: NA
abundance: NA
j_gene: TRBJ1-5
v_gene: TRBV19
CDR3aa: CASNNNFVRGTQPQHF
CDR3nt: TGTGCCAGTAACAATAATTTTGTCAGGGGCACTCAGCCCCAGCATTTT

d_gene: NA
abundance: NA
j_gene: TRBJ2-7
v_gene: TRBV12-5
CDR3aa: CASGLQGGVLEQYF
CDR3nt: TGTGCTAGTGGTTTACAGGGGGGGGTTCTGGAGCAGTACTTC

d_gene: TRBD1
abundance: NA
j_gene: TRBJ2-7
v_gene: TRBV28
CDR3aa: CASRKTGGIDEQYF
CDR3nt: TGTGCCAGCAGAAAGACAGGGGGAATCGACGAGCAGTACTTC

d_gene: NA
abundance: few
j_gene: TRBJ2-3
v_gene: TRBV13
CDR3aa: CASSPLTGWDTDTQYF
CDR3nt: TGTGCCAGCAGCCCCCTAACGGGGTGGGATACAGATACGCAGTATTTT

d_gene: TRBD1
abundance: NA
j_gene: TRBJ2-1
v_gene: TRBV19
CDR3aa: CASRLSRGWYNEQFF
CDR3nt: TGTGCCAGTAGACTAAGCAGGGGGTGGTACAATGAGCAGTTCTTC

d_gene: TRBD1
abundance: NA
j_gene: TRBJ1-1
v_gene: TRBV18
CDR3aa: CASSQGTGNTEAFF
CDR3nt: TGTGCCAGCTCACAAGGGACAGGGAACACTGAAGCTTTCTTT

d_gene: TRBD1
abundance: once
j_gene: TRBJ1-3
v_gene: TRBV7-2
CDR3aa: CASSSAGTEGNTIYF
CDR3nt: TGTGCCAGCAGCTCGGCCGGGACAGAAGGAAACACCATATATTTT

d_gene: TRBD1
abundance: NA
j_gene: TRBJ1-5
v_gene: TRBV4-2
CDR3aa: CASSPDRGTQPQHF
CDR3nt: TGTGCCAGCAGCCCAGACAGGGGAACTCAGCCCCAGCATTTT

d_gene: TRBD1
abundance: NA
j_gene: TRBJ1-2
v_gene: TRBV5-8
CDR3aa: CASSLWGQGKNGYTF
CDR3nt: TGTGCCAGCAGCTTGTGGGGACAGGGGAAGAATGGCTACACCTTC

d_gene: TRBD1
abundance: NA
j_gene: TRBJ2-7
v_gene: TRBV27
CDR3aa: CASSLSLGGLYEQYF
CDR3nt: TGTGCCAGCAGTTTATCCTTAGGGGGCTTATACGAGCAGTACTTC

d_gene: NA
abundance: NA
j_gene: TRBJ1-2
v_gene: TRBV5-1
CDR3aa: CASSFGSGNGYTF
CDR3nt: TGCGCCAGCAGTTTTGGTTCGGGGAATGGCTACACCTTC

d_gene: NA
abundance: NA
j_gene: TRBJ2-6
v_gene: TRBV19
CDR3aa: CASSTGANVLTF
CDR3nt: TGTGCCAGTAGCACTGGGGCCAACGTCCTGACTTTC

d_gene: TRBD1
abundance: NA
j_gene: TRBJ1-2
v_gene: TRBV19
CDR3aa: CASSISGQGNYGYTF
CDR3nt: TGTGCCAGTAGTATTTCGGGACAGGGAAACTATGGCTACACCTTC

d_gene: NA
abundance: NA
j_gene: TRBJ1-6
v_gene: TRBV5-1
CDR3aa: CASSLRENSPLHF
CDR3nt: TGCGCCAGCAGCTTGCGGGAGAATTCACCCCTCCACTTT

d_gene: TRBD1
abundance: once
j_gene: TRBJ2-2
v_gene: TRBV27
CDR3aa: CATGDRVAGELFF
CDR3nt: TGTGCCACCGGGGACAGGGTGGCCGGGGAGCTGTTTTTT

d_gene: TRBD1
abundance: once
j_gene: TRBJ2-7
v_gene: TRBV6-6
CDR3aa: CASTTRGPAEQYF
CDR3nt: TGTGCCAGCACCACGAGGGGGCCCGCCGAGCAGTACTTC

d_gene: TRBD1
abundance: few
j_gene: TRBJ1-3
v_gene: TRBV2
CDR3aa: CASNGQGYTIYF
CDR3nt: TGTGCCAGCAACGGACAGGGATACACCATATATTTT

d_gene: TRBD2
abundance: once
j_gene: TRBJ2-1
v_gene: TRBV6-5
CDR3aa: CASSYVLAGYNEQFF
CDR3nt: TGTGCCAGCAGTTATGTGCTAGCGGGATACAATGAGCAGTTCTTC

d_gene: NA
abundance: few
j_gene: TRBJ1-1
v_gene: TRBV11-2
CDR3aa: CASSPGVPTEAFF
CDR3nt: TGTGCCAGCAGCCCGGGTGTACCCACTGAAGCTTTCTTT

d_gene: TRBD2
abundance: NA
j_gene: TRBJ2-1
v_gene: TRBV5-6
CDR3aa: CASSLLSSGGAWSEQFF
CDR3nt: TGTGCCAGCAGCTTGTTGTCTAGCGGGGGGGCCTGGAGTGAGCAGTTCTTC

d_gene: TRBD1
abundance: few
j_gene: TRBJ1-5
v_gene: TRBV6-1
CDR3aa: CASRSGTGTFQPQHF
CDR3nt: TGTGCCAGCAGATCCGGGACAGGGACTTTTCAGCCCCAGCATTTT

d_gene: TRBD2
abundance: NA
j_gene: TRBJ2-2
v_gene: TRBV6-1
CDR3aa: CASSGLAGNTGELFF
CDR3nt: TGTGCCAGCAGTGGACTAGCGGGGAACACCGGGGAGCTGTTTTTT

d_gene: NA
abundance: few
j_gene: TRBJ2-5
v_gene: TRBV2
CDR3aa: CASSGNHRVQETQYF
CDR3nt: TGTGCCAGCAGCGGAAACCACAGGGTACAAGAGACCCAGTACTTC

d_gene: TRBD2
abundance: few
j_gene: TRBJ2-1
v_gene: TRBV7-9
CDR3aa: CASSHPLAGSYNEQFF
CDR3nt: TGTGCCAGCAGTCACCCACTAGCGGGGTCCTACAATGAGCAGTTCTTC

d_gene: NA
abundance: NA
j_gene: TRBJ2-7
v_gene: TRBV6-1
CDR3aa: CASSLHRGTYEQYF
CDR3nt: TGTGCCAGCAGTTTGCACCGGGGGACCTACGAGCAGTACTTC

d_gene: TRBD1
abundance: NA
j_gene: TRBJ1-5
v_gene: TRBV2
CDR3aa: CASREDRGRNQPQHF
CDR3nt: TGTGCCAGCAGGGAGGACAGGGGACGGAATCAGCCCCAGCATTTT

d_gene: TRBD2
abundance: NA
j_gene: TRBJ2-3
v_gene: TRBV6-1
CDR3aa: CASRRTSADTQYF
CDR3nt: TGTGCCAGCAGGCGCACTAGCGCAGATACGCAGTATTTT

d_gene: NA
abundance: once
j_gene: TRBJ1-1
v_gene: TRBV18
CDR3aa: CASSPSGRGNPEAFF
CDR3nt: TGTGCCAGCTCACCGTCTGGCAGGGGAAACCCTGAAGCTTTCTTT

d_gene: NA
abundance: NA
j_gene: TRBJ2-1
v_gene: TRBV14
CDR3aa: CASSQDGEFSRNYNEQFF
CDR3nt: TGTGCCAGCAGCCAAGATGGCGAGTTCAGCAGGAATTACAATGAGCAGTTCTTC

d_gene: TRBD1
abundance: NA
j_gene: TRBJ2-7
v_gene: TRBV19
CDR3aa: CASSYTGTASYEQYF
CDR3nt: TGTGCCAGTAGTTACACCGGGACAGCTTCCTACGAGCAGTACTTC

d_gene: NA
abundance: NA
j_gene: TRBJ1-3
v_gene: TRBV4-2
CDR3aa: CASSQATGVSSGNTIYF
CDR3nt: TGTGCCAGCAGCCAAGCAACGGGGGTGAGCTCTGGAAACACCATATATTTT

d_gene: NA
abundance: NA
j_gene: TRBJ1-6
v_gene: TRBV7-6
CDR3aa: CASSSTFRDTESPLHF
CDR3nt: TGTGCCAGCAGCTCCACCTTTAGGGACACCGAATCACCCCTCCACTTT

d_gene: NA
abundance: NA
j_gene: TRBJ1-4
v_gene: TRBV7-9
CDR3aa: CASSLVRGGKNEKLFF
CDR3nt: TGTGCCAGCAGCTTAGTGAGGGGCGGGAAAAATGAAAAACTGTTTTTT

d_gene: TRBD1
abundance: NA
j_gene: TRBJ1-2
v_gene: TRBV5-1
CDR3aa: CASSLAVAGGSYGYTF
CDR3nt: TGCGCCAGCAGCTTGGCCGTCGCAGGGGGAAGCTATGGCTACACCTTC

d_gene: NA
abundance: NA
j_gene: TRBJ1-1
v_gene: TRBV5-1
CDR3aa: CASSLDTYTEAFF
CDR3nt: TGCGCCAGCAGCTTAGACACTTACACTGAAGCTTTCTTT

d_gene: TRBD1
abundance: NA
j_gene: TRBJ1-2
v_gene: TRBV6-1
CDR3aa: CASSESGQGIGYTF
CDR3nt: TGTGCCAGCAGTGAATCGGGACAGGGGATTGGCTACACCTTT